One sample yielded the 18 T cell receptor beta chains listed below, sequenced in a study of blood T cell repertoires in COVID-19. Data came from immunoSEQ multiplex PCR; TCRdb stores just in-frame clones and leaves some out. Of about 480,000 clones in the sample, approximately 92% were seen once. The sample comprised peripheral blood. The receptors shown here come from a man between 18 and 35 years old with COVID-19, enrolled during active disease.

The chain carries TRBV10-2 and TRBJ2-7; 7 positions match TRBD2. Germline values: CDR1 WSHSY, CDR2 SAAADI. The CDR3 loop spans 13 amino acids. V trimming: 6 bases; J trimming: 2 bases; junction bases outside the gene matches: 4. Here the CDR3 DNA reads TGCGCCAGCAGCTGGGGGGGGGCCTACGAGCAGTACTTC. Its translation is CASSWGGAYEQYF.

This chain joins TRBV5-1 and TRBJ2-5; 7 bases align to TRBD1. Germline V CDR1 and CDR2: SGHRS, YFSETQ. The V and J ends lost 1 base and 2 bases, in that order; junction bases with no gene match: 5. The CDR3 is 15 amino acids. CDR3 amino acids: CASSLKTGQQETQYF. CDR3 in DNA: TGCGCCAGCAGCTTGAAGACAGGGCAACAAGAGACCCAGTACTTC.

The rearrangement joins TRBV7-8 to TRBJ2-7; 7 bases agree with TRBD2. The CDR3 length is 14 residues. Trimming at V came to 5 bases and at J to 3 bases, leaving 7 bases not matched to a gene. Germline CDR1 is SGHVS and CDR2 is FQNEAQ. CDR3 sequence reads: CASSPQASGYEQYF. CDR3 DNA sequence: TGTGCCAGCAGCCCCCAGGCTAGCGGCTACGAGCAGTACTTC.

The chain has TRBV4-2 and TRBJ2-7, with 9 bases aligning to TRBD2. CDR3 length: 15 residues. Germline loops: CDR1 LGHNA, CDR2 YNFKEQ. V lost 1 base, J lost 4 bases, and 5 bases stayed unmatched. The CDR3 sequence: CASSQASGNMYEQYF. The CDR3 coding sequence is TGTGCCAGCAGCCAAGCTAGCGGGAATATGTACGAGCAGTACTTC.

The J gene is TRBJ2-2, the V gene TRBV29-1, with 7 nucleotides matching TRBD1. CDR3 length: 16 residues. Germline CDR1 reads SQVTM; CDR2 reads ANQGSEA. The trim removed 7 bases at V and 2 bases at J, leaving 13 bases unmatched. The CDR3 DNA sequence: TGCAGCGCTCCTCTCCGGGACAGAAGAAACACCGGGGAGCTGTTTTTT. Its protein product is CSAPLRDRRNTGELFF.

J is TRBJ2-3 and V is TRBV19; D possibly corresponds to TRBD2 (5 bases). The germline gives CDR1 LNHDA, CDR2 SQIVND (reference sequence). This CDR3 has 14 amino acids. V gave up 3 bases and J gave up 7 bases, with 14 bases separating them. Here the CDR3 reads CASSISATGNTQYF. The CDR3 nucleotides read TGTGCCAGTAGTATCTCAGCAACGGGGAATACGCAGTATTTT.

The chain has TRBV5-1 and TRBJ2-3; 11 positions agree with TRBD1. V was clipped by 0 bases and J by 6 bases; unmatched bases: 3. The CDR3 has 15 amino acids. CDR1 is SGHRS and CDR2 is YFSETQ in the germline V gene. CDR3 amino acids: CASSLAGQGVDTQYF. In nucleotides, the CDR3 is TGCGCCAGCAGCTTGGCGGGACAGGGGGTCGATACGCAGTATTTT.

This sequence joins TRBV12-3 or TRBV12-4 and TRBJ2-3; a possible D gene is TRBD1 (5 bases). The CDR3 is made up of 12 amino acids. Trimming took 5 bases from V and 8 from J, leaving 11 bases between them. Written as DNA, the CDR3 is TGTGCCAGCAGTCGACAGTCGCGTACGCAGTATTTT. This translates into CASSRQSRTQYF.

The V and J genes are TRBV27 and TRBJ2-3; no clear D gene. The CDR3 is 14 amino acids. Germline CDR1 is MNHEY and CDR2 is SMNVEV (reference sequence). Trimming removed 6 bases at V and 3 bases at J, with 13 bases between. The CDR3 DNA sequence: TGTGCCAGCAGGAAACCCTTAGAAACAGATACGCAGTATTTT. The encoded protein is CASRKPLETDTQYF.

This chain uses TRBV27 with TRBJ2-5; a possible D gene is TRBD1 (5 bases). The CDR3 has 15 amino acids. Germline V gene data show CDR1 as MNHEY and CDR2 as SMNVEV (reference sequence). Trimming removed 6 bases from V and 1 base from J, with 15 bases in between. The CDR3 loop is CASRGVGRPQETQYF. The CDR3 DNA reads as TGTGCCAGCAGAGGGGTTGGTCGTCCCCAAGAGACCCAGTACTTC.

CDR3 nucleotide sequence: TGTGCCAGAAGCTTGGGTCGTATTATTAGGGGGTCAGGACACAATGAGCAGTTCTTC. This encodes CARSLGRIIRGSGHNEQFF. J is TRBJ2-1 and V is TRBV5-3; possibly TRBD1 for D (6 bases). TRBV5-3 is an ORF, and what it does is uncertain. V was trimmed by 0 bases and J by 5 bases, leaving 24 bases between them. This CDR3 region has 19 residues.

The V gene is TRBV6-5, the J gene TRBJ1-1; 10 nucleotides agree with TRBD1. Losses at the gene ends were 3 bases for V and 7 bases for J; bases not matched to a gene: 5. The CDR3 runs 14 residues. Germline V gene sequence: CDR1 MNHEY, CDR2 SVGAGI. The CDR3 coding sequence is TGTGCCAGCAGTTATGGGACAGGGGTCAATGAAGCTTTCTTT. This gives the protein CASSYGTGVNEAFF.

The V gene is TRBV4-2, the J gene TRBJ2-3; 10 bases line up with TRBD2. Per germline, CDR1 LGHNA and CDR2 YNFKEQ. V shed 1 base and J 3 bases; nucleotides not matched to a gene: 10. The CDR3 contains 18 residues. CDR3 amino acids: CASSQGLGLAGVTDTQYF. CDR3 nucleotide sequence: TGTGCCAGCAGCCAAGGGCTGGGGCTAGCGGGAGTGACAGATACGCAGTATTTT.

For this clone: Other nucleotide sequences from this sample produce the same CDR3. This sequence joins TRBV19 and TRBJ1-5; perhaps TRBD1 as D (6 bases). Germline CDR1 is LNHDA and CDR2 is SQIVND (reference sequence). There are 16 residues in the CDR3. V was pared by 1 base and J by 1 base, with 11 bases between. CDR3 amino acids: CASSIGSRGSNQPQHF. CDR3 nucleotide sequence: TGTGCCAGTAGTATAGGAAGCAGGGGAAGCAATCAGCCCCAGCATTTT.

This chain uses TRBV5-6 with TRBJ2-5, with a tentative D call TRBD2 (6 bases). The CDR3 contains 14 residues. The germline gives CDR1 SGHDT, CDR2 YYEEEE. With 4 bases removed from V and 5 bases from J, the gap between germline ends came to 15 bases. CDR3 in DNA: TGTGCCAGCAGCCCGGGACTGTCTGTGGAGACCCAGTACTTC. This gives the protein CASSPGLSVETQYF. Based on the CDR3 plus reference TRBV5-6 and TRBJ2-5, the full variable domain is DAGVTQSPTHLIKTRGQQVTLRCSPKSGHDTVSWYQQALGQGPQFIFQYYEEEERQRGNFPDRFSGHQFPNYSSELNVNALLLGDSALYLCASSPGLSVETQYFGPGTRLLVL.

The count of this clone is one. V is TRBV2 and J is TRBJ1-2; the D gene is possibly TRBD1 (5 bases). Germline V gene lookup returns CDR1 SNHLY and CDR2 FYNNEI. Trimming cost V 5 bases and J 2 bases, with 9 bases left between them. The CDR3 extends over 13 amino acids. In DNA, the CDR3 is TGTGCCAGCAGTCTGGGGGGAAACTATGGCTACACCTTC. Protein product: CASSLGGNYGYTF. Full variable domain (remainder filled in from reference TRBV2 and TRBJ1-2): EPEVTQTPSHQVTQMGQEVILRCVPISNHLYFYWYRQILGQKVEFLVSFYNNEISEKSEIFDDQFSVERPDGSNFTLKIRSTKLEDSAMYFCASSLGGNYGYTFGSGTRLTVV.

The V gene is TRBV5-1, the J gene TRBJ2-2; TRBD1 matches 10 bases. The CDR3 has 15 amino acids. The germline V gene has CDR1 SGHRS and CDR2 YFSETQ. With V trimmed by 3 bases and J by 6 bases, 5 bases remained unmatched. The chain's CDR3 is CASSYPGQGPGELFF. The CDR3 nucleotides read TGCGCCAGCAGCTACCCGGGACAGGGGCCCGGGGAGCTGTTTTTT.

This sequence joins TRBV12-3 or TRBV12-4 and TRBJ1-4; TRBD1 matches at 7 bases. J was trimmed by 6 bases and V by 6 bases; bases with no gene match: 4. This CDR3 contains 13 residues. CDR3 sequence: CASRQGGHEKLFF. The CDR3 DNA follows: TGTGCCAGCAGGCAAGGGGGCCATGAAAAACTGTTTTTT.